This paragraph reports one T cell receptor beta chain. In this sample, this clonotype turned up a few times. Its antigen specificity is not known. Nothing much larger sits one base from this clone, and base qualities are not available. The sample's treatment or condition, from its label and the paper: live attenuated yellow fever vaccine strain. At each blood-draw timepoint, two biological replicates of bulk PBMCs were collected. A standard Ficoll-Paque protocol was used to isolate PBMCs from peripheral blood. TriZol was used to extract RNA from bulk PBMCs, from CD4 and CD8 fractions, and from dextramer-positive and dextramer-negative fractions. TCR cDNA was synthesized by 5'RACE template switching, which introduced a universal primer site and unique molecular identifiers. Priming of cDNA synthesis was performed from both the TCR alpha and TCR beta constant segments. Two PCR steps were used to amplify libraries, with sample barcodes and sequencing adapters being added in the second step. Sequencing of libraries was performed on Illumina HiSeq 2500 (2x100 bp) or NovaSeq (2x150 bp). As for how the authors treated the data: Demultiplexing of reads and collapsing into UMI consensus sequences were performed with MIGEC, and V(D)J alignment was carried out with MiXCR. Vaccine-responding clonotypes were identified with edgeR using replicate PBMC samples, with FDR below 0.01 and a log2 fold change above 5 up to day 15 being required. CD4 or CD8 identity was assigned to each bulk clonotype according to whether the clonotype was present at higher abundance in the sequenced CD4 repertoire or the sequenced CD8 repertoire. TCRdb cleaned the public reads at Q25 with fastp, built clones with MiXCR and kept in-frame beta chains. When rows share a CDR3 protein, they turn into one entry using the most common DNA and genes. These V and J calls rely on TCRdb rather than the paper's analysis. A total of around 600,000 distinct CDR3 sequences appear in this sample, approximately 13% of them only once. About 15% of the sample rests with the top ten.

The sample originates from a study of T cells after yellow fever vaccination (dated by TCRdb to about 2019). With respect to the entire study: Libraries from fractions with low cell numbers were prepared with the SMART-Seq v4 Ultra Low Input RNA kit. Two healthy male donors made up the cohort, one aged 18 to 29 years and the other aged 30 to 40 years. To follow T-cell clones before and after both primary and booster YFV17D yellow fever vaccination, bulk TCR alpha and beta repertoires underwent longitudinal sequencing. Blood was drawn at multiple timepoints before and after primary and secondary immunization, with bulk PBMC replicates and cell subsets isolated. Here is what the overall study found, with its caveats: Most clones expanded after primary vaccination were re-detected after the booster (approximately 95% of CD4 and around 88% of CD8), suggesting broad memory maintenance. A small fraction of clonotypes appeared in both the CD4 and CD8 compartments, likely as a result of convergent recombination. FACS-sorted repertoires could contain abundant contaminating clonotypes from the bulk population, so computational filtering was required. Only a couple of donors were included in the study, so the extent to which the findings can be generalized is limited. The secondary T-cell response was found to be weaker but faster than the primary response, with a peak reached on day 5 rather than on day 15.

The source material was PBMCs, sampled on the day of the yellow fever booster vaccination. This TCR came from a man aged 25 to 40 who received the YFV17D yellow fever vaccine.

The DNA reads TGTGCCAGCAGCGTTTTTGATGGCTCCTACGAGCAGTACTTC. The encoded protein is CASSVFDGSYEQYF. The chain links TRBV9 with TRBJ2-7, with no confident D gene call. Trimming takes 2 bases from V and 0 bases from J, and the germline ends sit 9 bases apart. The germline V gene yields SGDLS for CDR1 and YYNGEE for CDR2. The cysteine opens and the phenylalanine closes a CDR3 of 14 amino acids. The kept DNA is CDR3 alone, 42 bases in frame from the first base.